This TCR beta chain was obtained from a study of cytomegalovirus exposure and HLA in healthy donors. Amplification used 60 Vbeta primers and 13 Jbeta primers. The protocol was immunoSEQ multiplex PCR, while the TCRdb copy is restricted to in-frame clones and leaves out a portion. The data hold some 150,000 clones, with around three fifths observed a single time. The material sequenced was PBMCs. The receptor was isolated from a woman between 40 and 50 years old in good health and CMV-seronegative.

The CDR3 is CASSLADRVLFF. The CDR3 DNA reads TGTGCCAGCAGCTTAGCCGACAGAGTGCTGTTTTTT. The chain combines TRBV7-6 with TRBJ2-2; tentative D call: TRBD1 (5 bases). In germline, CDR1 is SGHVS, CDR2 FNYEAQ. CDR3 size: 12 residues. V was trimmed by 0 bases and J by 13 bases, leaving 9 bases between them.